This T cell receptor (beta chain) stems from a study of cytomegalovirus exposure and HLA in healthy donors. This clone was detected only a few times. The antigen is unknown. Whole-study findings and limits: According to a later analysis, most TCR beta chains associated with CMV appeared HLA-restricted.

The PCR had 60 Vbeta and 13 Jbeta primers. Measured with immunoSEQ multiplex PCR; TCRdb has only the in-frame clones, and not every one. The sample holds more than 90,000 clones, 76% seen once. The V end was cut by 1 base, the J end by 2 bases, with 20 bases between. The CDR3 extends over 18 amino acids. CDR1 is SGHKS and CDR2 is YYEKEE in the germline V gene (reference sequence). This chain connects TRBV5-5 to TRBJ2-3; D may be TRBD2 (6 bases). The receptor was derived from a man aged 35-49 years in good health and CMV-seronegative. The sample comprised PBMCs. CDR3 protein: CASSLITSSRRDTDTQYF. DNA of the CDR3: TGTGCCAGCAGCTTGATAACTAGCTCTAGGAGGGACACAGATACGCAGTATTTT.